Included here is one TCR beta chain sequence, with context. The authors reverse transcribed about 0.5 to 1 ug RNA with random hexamers. TCRdb re-analysed the immunoSEQ multiplex PCR reads in MiXCR, keeping a single row per CDR3 protein. The data hold 95,000 to 150,000 distinct CDR3 sequences, with roughly 95% observed a single time. This sample stems from a study of CD8 T cells in Susac syndrome. The CDR3 is 15 amino acids. Trimming left V 0 bases short and J 4 bases short, with 11 bases between. Germline lookup yields CDR1 SGDLS and CDR2 YYNGEE. The receptor was isolated from a human donor with Susac syndrome. The sequencing input was CD4+ T cells from PBMCs. This chain links TRBV9 with TRBJ2-1; TRBD2 might be the D (6 bases). This chain's CDR3 is CASSVGGRGYNEQFF. The CDR3 DNA is TGTGCCAGCAGCGTAGGTGGGCGGGGATACAATGAGCAGTTCTTC.